A single sample is the source of the 6 T cell receptor beta chains below, sequenced in a study of CD8 T cells in ankylosing spondylitis. Study conclusions and caveats: One TCR beta motif, made up of eight or nine highly homologous variants, appeared characteristic of ankylosing spondylitis blood.

TCRdb passed the 5' RACE reads through MiXCR, listing each CDR3 protein once. The repertoire has about 800,000 distinct CDR3 sequences, about 11% of them found once; the top ten carry roughly 0.51%. No cognate antigen is known for these TCRs. Sequencing input: blood, either unsorted or a sorted T cell fraction (not recorded which). All receptors come from a male donor with ankylosing spondylitis.

In its sample, this clonotype was seen a few times. V and J are TRBV5-4 and TRBJ1-4, with D possibly being TRBD1 (5 bases). The V end lost 1 base, the J end lost 8 bases, and 12 bases lay between the germline ends. The CDR3 loop spans 14 amino acids. CDR1 is SGHNT, CDR2 YYREEE, per germline (reference sequence). The CDR3 spells CASSLYQGGEKLFF. CDR3 sequence (DNA): TGTGCCAGCAGCTTGTACCAGGGAGGCGAAAAACTGTTTTTT.

The chain's CDR3 is CARRGAAGELFF. The CDR3 DNA is TGTGCCAGAAGGGGGGCGGCCGGGGAGCTGTTTTTT. This rearrangement joins TRBV28 to TRBJ2-2; D may match TRBD1 or TRBD2 (6 bases each). Trimming took off 9 bases at V and 6 bases at J, with 11 bases between the two ends. The CDR3 runs to 12 residues. Germline lookup yields CDR1 MDHEN and CDR2 SYDVKM. The whole variable domain, remainder taken from reference TRBV28 and TRBJ2-2, is DVKVTQSSRYLVKRTGEKVFLECVQDMDHENMFWYRQDPGLGLRLIYFSYDVKMKEKGDIPEGYSVSREKKERFSLILESASTNQTSMYLCARRGAAGELFFGEGSRLTVL.

In its sample, this clonotype was seen a few times. The V call is TRBV12-3 or TRBV12-4, the J call TRBJ2-3; 10 bases line up with TRBD1. The CDR3 contains 15 residues. The J segment lost 8 bases and the V segment lost 6 bases, leaving 11 bases of the junction unmatched. CDR3 loop: CASSHSDRGRVTQYF. DNA for the CDR3: TGTGCCAGCAGCCATTCAGACAGGGGGCGCGTTACGCAGTATTTT.

The genes are TRBV9 and TRBJ2-2, with a tentative D call TRBD1 (5 bases). The germline gives CDR1 SGDLS, CDR2 YYNGEE. The CDR3 extends over 14 amino acids. Trimming shortened V by 6 bases and J by 5 bases, and 14 bases separated the two germline ends. The CDR3 DNA reads as TGTGCCAGCACCGCCAGGGTGGGTACCGGGGAGCTGTTTTTT. Protein product: CASTARVGTGELFF.

J is TRBJ1-2 and V is TRBV20-1, with D unresolved. Germline-derived CDR1 and CDR2 are DFQATT and SNEGSKA (reference sequence). The ends were cut back, 7 bases at V and 4 bases at J, with 13 bases in the middle. This CDR3 is built from 12 residues. As DNA, the CDR3 is TGCAGTGAATTCATGGTAACCTATGGCTACACCTTC. This encodes CSEFMVTYGYTF.

In its sample, this clonotype was seen a few times. The rearrangement joins TRBV11-2 to TRBJ1-1; 7 bases line up with TRBD1. The CDR3 sequence is 17 residues long. Germline lookup yields CDR1 SGHAT and CDR2 FQNNGV. V lost 5 bases to trimming and J lost 3 bases; unmatched junction nucleotides: 15. CDR3 sequence reads: CASSVGGRGMRYTEAFF. DNA of the CDR3: TGTGCCAGCAGCGTAGGGGGCAGGGGGATGAGGTACACTGAAGCTTTCTTT.